The 11 T cell receptor beta chains below come from one sample, sequenced in a study of T cell clonality in common variable immunodeficiency. The data were produced by immunoSEQ multiplex PCR, yet TCRdb's version contains in-frame clones alone and is incomplete. Recorded here are about 55,000 clones, none singletons. Sequenced sample: peripheral blood mononuclear cells. The origin of the receptors is a person aged 18 to 70 in good health.

This clone was picked up many times. The read terminates 3 residues before the CDR3 end, so the remaining end is supplied by the germline J gene. The V and J genes are TRBV7-2 and TRBJ1-2, with D unresolved. The CDR3 spans 15 residues. The germline V gene encodes CDR1 SGHTA and CDR2 FQGNSA. The V end lost 4 bases, the J end lost 5 bases, and 17 bases lay between the germline ends. The covered CDR3 bases are TGTGCCAGCAGCTCATTGTCAGGTGGTGGGTATGGC. Amino acids: CASSSLSGGGYG. Given in full, the CDR3 is CASSSLSGGGYGYTF. The whole variable domain, remainder taken from reference TRBV7-2 and TRBJ1-2, is GAGVSQSPSNKVTEKGKDVELRCDPISGHTALYWYRQSLGQGLEFLIYFQGNSAPDKSGLPSDRFSAERTGGSVSTLTIQRTQQEDSAVYLCASSSLSGGGYGYTFGSGTRLTVV.

Ten or more counts support this clone. The read ends 3 residues before the CDR3 terminus; that terminus is restored from the germline J gene. The V gene is TRBV5-1, the J gene TRBJ2-2, with a possible D match to TRBD2 (6 bases). Germline V gene sequence: CDR1 SGHRS, CDR2 YFSETQ. This CDR3 comprises 14 residues. The CDR3 loop is CASSSDPGDEKLFF. CDR3 DNA (partial): TGCGCCAGCAGCTCGGACCCGGGGGATGAAAAG.

This clone was seen at least ten times. CDR3 bases read: TGCGCCAGCAGCTTGCAGGGGGCTGTTGTAGATACG. This translates into CASSLQGAVVDT. Given in full, the CDR3 is CASSLQGAVVDTQYF. The J gene is TRBJ2-3, the V gene TRBV5-1; 8 positions match TRBD1. The read finishes 3 residues shy of the CDR3 end, and the germline J gene is used to complete it. The CDR3 is 15 amino acids. With V trimmed by 1 base and J by 5 bases, 6 bases remained unmatched. CDR1 is SGHRS, CDR2 YFSETQ, per germline.

This clone was picked up a small number of times. Different DNA sequences within this sample yield the same CDR3. The sequenced CDR3 bases are TGTGCCAGTACTTCCGGGACAGGGCAGGGCACT. Protein sequence: CASTSGTGQGT. The whole CDR3 sequence reads CASTSGTGQGTIYF. The chain recombines TRBV19 with TRBJ1-3; 9 positions agree with TRBD1. With the read ending 3 residues before the CDR3 end, the germline J gene is used to fill in that end. Germline CDR1 and CDR2: LNHDA and SQIVND (reference sequence). CDR3 length: 14 amino acids.

This clone was recorded at least ten times. The read halts 3 residues ahead of the CDR3 end, with the missing end drawn from the germline J gene. V and J are TRBV2 and TRBJ2-2, with 10 nucleotides matching TRBD2. V trimming: 6 bases; J trimming: 4 bases; junction bases outside the gene matches: 2. This CDR3 has 14 amino acids. CDR1 is SNHLY and CDR2 is FYNNEI in the germline V gene. The part of the CDR3 DNA that was read is TGTGCCAGCAGAAGACTAGCGGGCACCGGGGAG. This sequence encodes CASRRLAGTGE. The whole CDR3 sequence is CASRRLAGTGELFF.

This clone was recorded many times. The CDR3 end lies 3 residues beyond the end of the read and is filled in from the germline J gene. This chain uses TRBV18 with TRBJ2-3; possible D gene TRBD1, 6 bases. There are 17 residues in the CDR3. The V gene's germline CDR1 is KGHSH and CDR2 LQKENI. V shed 0 bases and J shed 1 base, with 14 bases lying between them. This CDR3 reads CASSPPRAGEGTDTQYF. The covered CDR3 bases are TGTGCCAGCTCACCACCCCGGGCAGGGGAAGGCACAGATACG.

This clone was seen ten or more times. The read gets to within 3 residues of the CDR3 end, and the germline J gene fills in the rest. V and J are TRBV5-1 and TRBJ1-4, with a weak D call TRBD1 (6 bases). V dropped 1 base and J dropped 3 bases, with 10 bases sitting between them. Looked up from germline, CDR1 is SGHRS and CDR2 is YFSETQ. The CDR3 covers 15 residues. Incomplete CDR3 DNA: TGCGCCAGCAGCTTGTCTTCAGGGGCTAATGAAAAA. As protein: CASSLSSGANEK. The CDR3 in its entirety is CASSLSSGANEKLFF.

Ten or more counts support this clone. The read finishes 3 residues shy of the CDR3 end, and the germline J gene is used to complete it. The chain uses TRBV7-2 and TRBJ1-3; TRBD1 agrees at 7 bases. V was clipped by 5 bases and J by 6 bases; unmatched bases: 7. This CDR3 comprises 14 residues. Germline V gene data show CDR1 as SGHTA and CDR2 as FQGNSA. The sequenced part of the CDR3 DNA is TGTGCCAGCAGCATTACAGGGGAAGAAAACACC. Amino acids: CASSITGEENT. The entire CDR3 protein is CASSITGEENTIYF.

This clone was recorded at least ten times. The read gets to within 3 residues of the CDR3 end, and the germline J gene fills in the rest. The V and J genes are TRBV10-3 and TRBJ2-1; 7 nucleotides line up with TRBD1. The CDR3 runs 15 residues. CDR1 and CDR2 (germline): ENHRY, SYGVKD. Trimming removed 8 bases from V and 3 bases from J; junction bases left unmatched: 10. CDR3 sequence reads: CAIGTAINRYNEQFF. CDR3 DNA, as far as it was read: TGTGCCATCGGGACAGCTATTAACCGCTACAATGAG.

This clone was counted at least ten times. The CDR3 end lies 3 residues beyond the end of the read and is filled in from the germline J gene. The genes are TRBV19 and TRBJ1-1; D uncertain. The germline V and J ends were trimmed by 3 bases and 5 bases, with 4 bases remaining between them. Germline V gives CDR1 LNHDA, CDR2 SQIVND (reference sequence). This CDR3 is built from 11 residues. The CDR3 spells CASSINTEAFF. The part of the CDR3 DNA that was read is TGTGCCAGTAGTATCAATACTGAA.

Ten or more counts support this clone. The CDR3 goes on 3 residues after the read ends, and that part is filled in from the germline J gene. The chain has TRBV7-9 and TRBJ1-2; 9 bases align to TRBD1. The CDR3 extends over 13 amino acids. Looked up from germline, CDR1 is SEHNR and CDR2 is FQNEAQ (reference sequence). The part of the CDR3 DNA that was read is TGTGCCAGCAGTTCAACAGGGGGCGCAGGC. It is translated as CASSSTGGAG. The complete CDR3 reads CASSSTGGAGYTF.